The entry below describes one T cell receptor beta chain. This clonotype was detected a few times. What this receptor recognizes is not known. This sequence may be a read error, since a much larger clone differs from it by one base. The sample belongs to a study. The germline V gene (reference sequence) supplies CDR1 SGHKS and CDR2 YYEKEE. V drops 0 bases and J drops 2 bases, leaving 14 bases in between. The CDR3 holds 17 amino acids from the cysteine to the phenylalanine. Kept here is only the CDR3 DNA, which spans 51 bases and is read in frame from base 1. The sequencer listed for this sample is Illumina MiSeq. TCRdb reprocessed the public reads (quality trimming at Q25 with fastp, clone calling with MiXCR) and kept in-frame beta chains. When rows share a CDR3 protein, they turn into one entry using the most common DNA and genes. This sample is represented by some 4,000 distinct CDR3 sequences; roughly a tenth of them were singletons. The ten top clones hold approximately 13% of the sample.

The TCR comes from a human donor with rheumatoid arthritis. Sequencing was performed on CD4+ T cells from synovial fluid. The chain links TRBV5-5 with TRBJ2-2; the D gene is perhaps TRBD1, from 6 matching bases. The DNA sequence reads TGTGCCAGCAGCTTGGCCAGGACAGTGCTTAACACCGGGGAGCTGTTTTTT. Its protein is CASSLARTVLNTGELFF.